This is a list of T cell receptor beta chains from one sample in a study of blood T cell repertoires in COVID-19. Generated by immunoSEQ multiplex PCR, the TCRdb table keeps only in-frame clones and is missing some. The top ten clones hold more than 2.5% of a sample with about 68,000 clones, approximately 92% of them seen once. The sequenced material came from peripheral blood. The receptors here all came from a man aged 50 or older with acute or convalescent COVID-19. Both conserved end residues are part of each CDR3. A D gene is named only where the DNA matches it firmly. Expanded clones are given a class, and other clones once, few, many or no size at all.

d_gene	len	abundance	j_gene	v_gene	CDR3aa	CDR3nt
TRBD1	15	NA	TRBJ1-3	TRBV19	CASSPRTGVGNTIYF	TGTGCCAGTAGTCCCCGGACAGGGGTGGGAAACACCATATATTTT
NA	15	once	TRBJ1-2	TRBV3-1/TRBV3-2	CASSQVVGRGGGYTF	TGTGCCAGCAGCCAAGTCGTCGGGAGGGGAGGTGGCTACACCTTC
TRBD2	17	once	TRBJ2-2	TRBV7-6	CASSSKLAGGSTGELFF	TGTGCCAGCAGCTCAAAGTTGGCGGGAGGATCCACCGGGGAGCTGTTTTTT
NA	16	NA	TRBJ2-7	TRBV18	CASSPYVSFSSYEQYF	TGTGCCAGCTCACCTTATGTTTCGTTCAGCTCCTACGAGCAGTACTTC
TRBD1	16	NA	TRBJ2-7	TRBV5-6	CASSLGPGQGVHEQYF	TGTGCCAGCAGCTTGGGGCCGGGACAGGGTGTCCACGAGCAGTACTTC
NA	14	NA	TRBJ2-2	TRBV19	CATQVLGGTGELFF	TGTGCCACCCAGGTTCTAGGAGGTACCGGGGAGCTGTTTTTT
NA	17	NA	TRBJ2-3	TRBV24-1	CATSDFKEISSTDTQYF	TGTGCCACCAGTGATTTTAAAGAGATCTCTAGCACAGATACGCAGTATTTT
NA	16	few	TRBJ1-3	TRBV4-3	CASSQTGEISGNTIYF	TGCGCCAGCAGCCAAACGGGGGAAATCTCTGGAAACACCATATATTTT
TRBD1	15	NA	TRBJ2-7	TRBV18	CASSPGTGGTGEQYF	TGTGCCAGCTCACCCGGGACAGGGGGTACGGGCGAGCAGTACTTC
TRBD2	20	NA	TRBJ2-2	TRBV28	CASSLDQGLAGGPNTGELFF	TGTGCCAGCAGTTTGGATCAAGGACTAGCGGGAGGCCCGAACACCGGGGAGCTGTTTTTT
NA	14	NA	TRBJ1-3	TRBV18	CASSPQDLGNTIYF	TGTGCCAGCTCACCCCAGGATCTTGGAAACACCATATATTTT
NA	13	NA	TRBJ2-2	TRBV28	CASSFSNTGELFF	TGTGCCAGCAGTTTCTCGAACACCGGGGAGCTGTTTTTT
TRBD1	16	NA	TRBJ1-5	TRBV27	CASSHQPTGNNQPQHF	TGTGCCAGCAGTCATCAACCGACAGGGAACAATCAGCCCCAGCATTTT
NA	13	NA	TRBJ2-1	TRBV29-1	CSEGLALNHEQFF	TGCAGCGAGGGCCTAGCGCTAAATCATGAGCAGTTCTTC
NA	13	NA	TRBJ1-1	TRBV19	CASRGVMNTEAFF	TGTGCCAGTAGGGGAGTCATGAACACTGAAGCTTTCTTT
TRBD1	15	NA	TRBJ2-1	TRBV30	CAGDRGQSSYNEQFF	TGTGCCGGGGACAGGGGACAAAGCTCCTACAATGAGCAGTTCTTC
TRBD1	13	NA	TRBJ1-6	TRBV18	CASGDREGSPLHF	TGTGCCAGCGGCGACAGGGAAGGTTCACCCCTCCACTTT
TRBD1	15	NA	TRBJ2-7	TRBV5-8	CASSRRDRGSYEQYF	TGTGCCAGCAGCCGCCGGGACAGGGGTTCCTACGAGCAGTACTTC